This T cell receptor beta chain stems from a study of neurological immune-mediated disorders. General observations from the study: Healthy controls had more TCR clonal expansion than multiple sclerosis, which showed the least, whereas HTLV-1-associated myelopathy showed the most.

The unsorted libraries originated from 2 million PBMCs that had been stored at -80 C. This clonotype is deemed medium-sized. Antigen specificity is unknown. A 10-nucleotide random UMI tagged transcripts in template-switch 5'RACE cDNA synthesis. Using its own MiXCR run on the 5' RACE reads, TCRdb lists one record per CDR3 protein. The sample consists of approximately 66,000 distinct CDR3 sequences, 3.5% to 5.5% of them appearing once. The sample consisted of PBMCs. This receptor was taken from a young man with multiple sclerosis.

DNA for the CDR3: TGTGCCAGCAGCCCCCAGGGAGGGGGGACTGGAAACACCATATATTTT. Encoded protein: CASSPQGGGTGNTIYF. The chain is built from TRBV7-9 and TRBJ1-3; D may be TRBD1 (6 bases). Germline loops: CDR1 SEHNR, CDR2 FQNEAQ (reference sequence). The CDR3 is made up of 16 amino acids. Trimming took off 5 bases at V and 2 bases at J, with 16 bases between the two ends.